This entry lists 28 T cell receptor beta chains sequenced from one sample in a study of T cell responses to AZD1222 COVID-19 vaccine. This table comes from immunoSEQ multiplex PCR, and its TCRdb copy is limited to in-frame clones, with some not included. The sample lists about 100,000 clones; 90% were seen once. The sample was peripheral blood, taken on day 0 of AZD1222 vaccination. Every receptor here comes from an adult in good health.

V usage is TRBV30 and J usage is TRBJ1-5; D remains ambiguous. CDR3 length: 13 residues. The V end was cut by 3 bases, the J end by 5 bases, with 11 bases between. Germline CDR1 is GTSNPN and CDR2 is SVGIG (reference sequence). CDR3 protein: CAWSVREDQPQHF. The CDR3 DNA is TGTGCCTGGAGCGTACGGGAGGATCAGCCCCAGCATTTT. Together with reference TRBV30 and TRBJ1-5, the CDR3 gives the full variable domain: SQTIHQWPATLVQPVGSPLSLECTVEGTSNPNLYWYRQAAGRGLQLLFYSVGIGQISSEVPQNLSASRPQDRQFILSSKKLLLSDSGFYLCAWSVREDQPQHFGDGTRLSIL.

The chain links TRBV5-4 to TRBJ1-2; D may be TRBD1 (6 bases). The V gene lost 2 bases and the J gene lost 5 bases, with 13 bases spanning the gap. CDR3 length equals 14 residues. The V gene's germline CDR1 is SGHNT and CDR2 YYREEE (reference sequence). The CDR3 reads CASSFLAGEYGYTF. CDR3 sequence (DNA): TGTGCCAGCAGCTTTCTGGCAGGGGAGTATGGCTACACCTTC.

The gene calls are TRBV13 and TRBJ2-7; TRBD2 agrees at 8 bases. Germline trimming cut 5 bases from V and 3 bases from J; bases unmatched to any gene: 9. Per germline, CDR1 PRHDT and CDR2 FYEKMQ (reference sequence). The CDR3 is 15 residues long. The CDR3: CASSENGGAFYEQYF. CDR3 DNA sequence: TGTGCCAGCAGCGAAAACGGGGGGGCTTTCTACGAGCAGTACTTC.

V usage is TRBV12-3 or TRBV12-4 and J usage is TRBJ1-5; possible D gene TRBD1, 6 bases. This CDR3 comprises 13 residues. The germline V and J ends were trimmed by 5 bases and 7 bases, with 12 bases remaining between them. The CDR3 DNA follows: TGTGCCAGCAGTCTCCGGGACACACAGCCCCAGCATTTT. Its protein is CASSLRDTQPQHF.

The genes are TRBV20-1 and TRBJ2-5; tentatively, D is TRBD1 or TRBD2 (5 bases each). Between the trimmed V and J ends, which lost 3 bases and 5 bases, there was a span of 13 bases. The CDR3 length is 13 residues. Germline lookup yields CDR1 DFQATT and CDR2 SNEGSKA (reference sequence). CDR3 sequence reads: CSASGRGLETQYF. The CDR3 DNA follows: TGCAGTGCTAGTGGTCGGGGCTTGGAGACCCAGTACTTC.

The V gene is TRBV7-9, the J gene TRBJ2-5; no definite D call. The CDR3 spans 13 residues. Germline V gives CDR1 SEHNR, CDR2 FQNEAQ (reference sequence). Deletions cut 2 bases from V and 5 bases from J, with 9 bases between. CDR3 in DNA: TGTGCCAGCAGCTTATCCCCCGAGGAGACCCAGTACTTC. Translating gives CASSLSPEETQYF.

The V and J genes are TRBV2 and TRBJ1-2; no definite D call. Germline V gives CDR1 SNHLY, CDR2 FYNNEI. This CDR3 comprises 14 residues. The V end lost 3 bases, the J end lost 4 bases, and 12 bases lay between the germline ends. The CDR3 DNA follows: TGTGCCAGCAGTGATAGTAGGACGGTCTATGGCTACACCTTC. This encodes CASSDSRTVYGYTF.

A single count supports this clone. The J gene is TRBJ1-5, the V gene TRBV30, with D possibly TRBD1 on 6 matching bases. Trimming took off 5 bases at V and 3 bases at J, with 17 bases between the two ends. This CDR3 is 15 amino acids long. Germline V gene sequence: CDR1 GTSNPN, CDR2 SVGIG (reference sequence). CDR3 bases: TGTGCCTGGTCAAATGGGGGGGGGCCCAATCAGCCCCAGCATTTT. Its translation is CAWSNGGGPNQPQHF.

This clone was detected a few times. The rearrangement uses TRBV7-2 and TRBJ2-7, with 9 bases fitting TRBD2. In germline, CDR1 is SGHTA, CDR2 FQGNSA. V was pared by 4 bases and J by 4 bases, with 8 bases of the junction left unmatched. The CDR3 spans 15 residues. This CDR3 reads CASSSLAGDVYEQYF. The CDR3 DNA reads TGTGCCAGCAGCTCCTTAGCGGGGGACGTATACGAGCAGTACTTC.

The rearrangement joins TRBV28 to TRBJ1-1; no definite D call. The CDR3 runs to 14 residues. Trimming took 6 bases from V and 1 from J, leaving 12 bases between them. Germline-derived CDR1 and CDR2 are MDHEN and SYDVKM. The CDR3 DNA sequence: TGTGCCAGCAGCACCTCCTCCTGGAACACTGAAGCTTTCTTT. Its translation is CASSTSSWNTEAFF.

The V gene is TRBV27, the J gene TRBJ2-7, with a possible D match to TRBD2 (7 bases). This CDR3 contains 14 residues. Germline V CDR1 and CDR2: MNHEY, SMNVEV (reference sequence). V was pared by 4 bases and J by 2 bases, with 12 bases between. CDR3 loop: CASSSRGGPYEQYF. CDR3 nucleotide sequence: TGTGCCAGCAGTTCCCGCGGGGGCCCCTACGAGCAGTACTTC.

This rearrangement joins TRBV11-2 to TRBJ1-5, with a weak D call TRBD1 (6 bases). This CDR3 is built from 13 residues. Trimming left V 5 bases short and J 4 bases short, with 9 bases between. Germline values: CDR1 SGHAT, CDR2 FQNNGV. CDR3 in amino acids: CASSRDRNQPQHF. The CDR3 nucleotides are TGTGCCAGCAGCCGAGACAGGAATCAGCCCCAGCATTTT.

The CDR3 sequence is CASSSARSRSAETQYF. The CDR3 DNA is TGTGCCAGCAGCTCGGCTAGGAGTCGGTCAGCTGAGACCCAGTACTTC. V gene TRBV5-6 combines with J gene TRBJ2-5; D is uncertain. Germline V gives CDR1 SGHDT, CDR2 YYEEEE. The V and J ends lost 3 bases and 5 bases respectively, with 20 bases between them. This CDR3 is 16 amino acids long. Full variable domain (rest looked up from reference TRBV5-6 and TRBJ2-5): DAGVTQSPTHLIKTRGQQVTLRCSPKSGHDTVSWYQQALGQGPQFIFQYYEEEERQRGNFPDRFSGHQFPNYSSELNVNALLLGDSALYLCASSSARSRSAETQYFGPGTRLLVL.

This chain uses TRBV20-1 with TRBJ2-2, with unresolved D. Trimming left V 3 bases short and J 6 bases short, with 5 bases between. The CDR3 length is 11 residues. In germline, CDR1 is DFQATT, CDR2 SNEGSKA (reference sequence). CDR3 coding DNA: TGCAGTGCTAGTGGGCCCGGGGAGCTGTTTTTT. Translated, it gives CSASGPGELFF.

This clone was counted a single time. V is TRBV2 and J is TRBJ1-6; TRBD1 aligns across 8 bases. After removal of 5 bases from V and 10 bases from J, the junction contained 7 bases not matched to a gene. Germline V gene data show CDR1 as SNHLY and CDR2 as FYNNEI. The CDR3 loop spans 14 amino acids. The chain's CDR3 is CASSQQGVGSPLHF. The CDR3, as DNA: TGTGCCAGCAGTCAACAGGGGGTCGGATCACCCCTCCACTTT.

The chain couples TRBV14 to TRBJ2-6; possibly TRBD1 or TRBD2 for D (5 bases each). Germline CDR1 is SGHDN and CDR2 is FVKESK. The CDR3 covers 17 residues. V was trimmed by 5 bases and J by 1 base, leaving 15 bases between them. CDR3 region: CASSSHLGRSGANVLTF. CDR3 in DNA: TGTGCCAGCAGCTCACACCTGGGACGGTCTGGGGCCAACGTCCTGACTTTC. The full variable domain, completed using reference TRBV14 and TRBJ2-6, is EAGVTQFPSHSVIEKGQTVTLRCDPISGHDNLYWYRRVMGKEIKFLLHFVKESKQDESGMPNNRFLAERTGGTYSTLKVQPAELEDSGVYFCASSSHLGRSGANVLTFGAGSRLTVL.

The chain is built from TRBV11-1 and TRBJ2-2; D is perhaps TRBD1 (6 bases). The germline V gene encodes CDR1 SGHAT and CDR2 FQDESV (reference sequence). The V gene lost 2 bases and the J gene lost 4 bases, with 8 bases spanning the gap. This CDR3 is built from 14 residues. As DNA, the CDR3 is TGTGCCAGCAGCTTAAACAGGGTCACCGGGGAGCTGTTTTTT. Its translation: CASSLNRVTGELFF.

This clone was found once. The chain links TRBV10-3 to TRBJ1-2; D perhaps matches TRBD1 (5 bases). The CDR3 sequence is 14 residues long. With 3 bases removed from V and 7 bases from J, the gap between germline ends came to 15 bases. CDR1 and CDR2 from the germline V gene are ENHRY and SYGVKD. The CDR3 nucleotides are TGTGCCATCAGTGAAGAGGGGTATAGGGGTGGCTACACCTTC. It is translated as CAISEEGYRGGYTF.

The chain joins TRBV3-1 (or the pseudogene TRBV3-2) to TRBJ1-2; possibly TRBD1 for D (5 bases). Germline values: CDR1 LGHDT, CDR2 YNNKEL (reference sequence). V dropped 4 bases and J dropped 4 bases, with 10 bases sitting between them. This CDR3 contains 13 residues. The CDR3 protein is CASSRGTGYGYTF. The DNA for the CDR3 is TGTGCCAGCAGCCGCGGGACGGGCTATGGCTACACCTTC.

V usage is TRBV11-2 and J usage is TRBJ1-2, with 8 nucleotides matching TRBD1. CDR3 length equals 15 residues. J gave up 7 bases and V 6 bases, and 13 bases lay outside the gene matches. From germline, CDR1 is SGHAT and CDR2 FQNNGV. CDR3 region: CASRRPGQVVVGYTF. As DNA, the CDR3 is TGTGCCAGCAGACGTCCGGGACAGGTGGTGGTTGGCTACACCTTC.

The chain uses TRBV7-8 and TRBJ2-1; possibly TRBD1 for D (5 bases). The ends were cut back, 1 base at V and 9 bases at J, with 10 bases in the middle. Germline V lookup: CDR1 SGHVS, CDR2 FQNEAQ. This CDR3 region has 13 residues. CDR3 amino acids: CASSLGGRGEQFF. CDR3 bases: TGTGCCAGCAGCTTAGGGGGAAGGGGTGAGCAGTTCTTC. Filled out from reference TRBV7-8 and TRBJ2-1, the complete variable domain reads GAGVSQSPRYKVAKRGQDVALRCDPISGHVSLFWYQQALGQGPEFLTYFQNEAQLDKSGLPSDRFFAERPEGSVSTLKIQRTQQEDSAVYLCASSLGGRGEQFFGPGTRLTVL.

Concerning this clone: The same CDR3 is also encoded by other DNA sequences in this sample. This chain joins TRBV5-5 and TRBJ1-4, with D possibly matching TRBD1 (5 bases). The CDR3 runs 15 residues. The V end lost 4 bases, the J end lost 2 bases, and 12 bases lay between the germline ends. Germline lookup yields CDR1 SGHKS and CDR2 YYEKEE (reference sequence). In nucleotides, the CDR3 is TGTGCCAGCAGCCTGGCGGACACCACTAATGAAAAACTGTTTTTT. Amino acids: CASSLADTTNEKLFF.

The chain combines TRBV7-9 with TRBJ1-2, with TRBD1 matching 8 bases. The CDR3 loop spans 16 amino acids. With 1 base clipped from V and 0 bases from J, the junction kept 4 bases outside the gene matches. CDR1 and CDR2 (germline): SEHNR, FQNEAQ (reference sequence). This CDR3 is CASSLGQQGANYGYTF. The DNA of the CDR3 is TGTGCCAGCAGCTTAGGTCAACAGGGGGCTAACTATGGCTACACCTTC.

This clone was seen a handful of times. The CDR3 DNA is TGTGCCAGCAGCACCACGACAGGGCGAGAGACCCAGTACTTC. Translation gives CASSTTTGRETQYF. The genes are TRBV5-4 and TRBJ2-5; 7 nucleotides agree with TRBD1. Germline V gene sequence: CDR1 SGHNT, CDR2 YYREEE (reference sequence). The trim removed 4 bases at V and 4 bases at J, leaving 7 bases unmatched. The length of the CDR3 is 14 residues.

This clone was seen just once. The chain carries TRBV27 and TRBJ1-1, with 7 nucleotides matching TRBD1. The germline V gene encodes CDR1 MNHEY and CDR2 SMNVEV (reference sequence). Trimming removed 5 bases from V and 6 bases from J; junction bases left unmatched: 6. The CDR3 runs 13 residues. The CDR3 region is CASSPEGTAEAFF. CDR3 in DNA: TGTGCCAGCAGTCCTGAGGGGACAGCTGAAGCTTTCTTT.

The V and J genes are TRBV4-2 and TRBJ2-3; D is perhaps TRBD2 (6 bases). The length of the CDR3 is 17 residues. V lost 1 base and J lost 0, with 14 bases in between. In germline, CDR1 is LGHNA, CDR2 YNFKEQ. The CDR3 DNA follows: TGTGCCAGCAGCCAAGTGGGGGGATCCTTCAGCACAGATACGCAGTATTTT. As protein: CASSQVGGSFSTDTQYF.

CDR3 sequence reads: CAISDNQEGISEQFF. As DNA, the CDR3 is TGTGCCATCAGTGACAACCAGGAGGGGATCAGTGAGCAGTTCTTC. This chain connects TRBV10-3 to TRBJ2-1, with D possibly matching TRBD2 (6 bases). V was cut by 3 bases and J by 9 bases, with 18 bases left in between. The CDR3 sequence is 15 residues long. The germline gives CDR1 ENHRY, CDR2 SYGVKD.

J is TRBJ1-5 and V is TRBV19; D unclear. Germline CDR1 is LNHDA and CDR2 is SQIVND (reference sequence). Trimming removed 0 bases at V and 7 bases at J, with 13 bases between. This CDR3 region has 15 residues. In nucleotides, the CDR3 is TGTGCCAGTAGTATAGATGTCTTAGTGGGGCAGCCCCAGCATTTT. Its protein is CASSIDVLVGQPQHF.